What follows is one T cell receptor (beta chain) and its context. The protocol was immunoSEQ multiplex PCR, while the TCRdb copy is restricted to in-frame clones and leaves out a portion. The sample records around 74,000 clones, about 90% being singletons. The data were obtained in a study of OX40 agonist ivuxolimab in advanced cancers. The CDR3 is 11 residues long. Germline CDR1 and CDR2: GTSNPN and SVGIG (reference sequence). Material: CD4+ or CD8+ T cells sorted from blood, obtained in a trial of the OX40 agonist ivuxolimab. V and J are TRBV30 and TRBJ2-1, with D perhaps TRBD2 (5 bases). This receptor was taken from an adult with an advanced solid tumor such as melanoma, head and neck, liver or kidney cancer. The CDR3 is CGGSSYNEQFF. In DNA form, the CDR3 reads TGTGGAGGGAGCTCCTACAATGAGCAGTTCTTC.